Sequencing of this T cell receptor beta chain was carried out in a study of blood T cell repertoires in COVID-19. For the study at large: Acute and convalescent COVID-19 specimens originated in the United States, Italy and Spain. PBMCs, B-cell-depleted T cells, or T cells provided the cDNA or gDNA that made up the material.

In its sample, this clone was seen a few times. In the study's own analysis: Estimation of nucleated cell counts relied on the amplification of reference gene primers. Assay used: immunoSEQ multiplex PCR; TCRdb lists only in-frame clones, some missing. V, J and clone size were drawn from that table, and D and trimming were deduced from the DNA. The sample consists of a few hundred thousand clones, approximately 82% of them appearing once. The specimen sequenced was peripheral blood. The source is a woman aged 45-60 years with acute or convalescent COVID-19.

The CDR3 nucleotides are TGTGCCAGCAGCTCCGGGACTTTTGATACGCAGTATTTT. Its translation: CASSSGTFDTQYF. This chain links TRBV27 with TRBJ2-3; tentatively, D is TRBD2 (6 bases). This CDR3 spans 13 amino acids. Per germline, CDR1 MNHEY and CDR2 SMNVEV (reference sequence). V was clipped by 6 bases and J by 6 bases, with 13 bases between them.